The source of this TCR beta chain is a study of T cells in tuberculosis (dated by TCRdb to 2016 to 2018). Study-wide context: The study combined CD1B tetramers and high-throughput TCR immunosequencing to characterize T cells specific for the mycobacterial lipid antigen glucose monomycolate (GMM). A South African clinical cohort compared IGRA-negative adolescents, IGRA-positive adolescents with latent tuberculosis and adults with active tuberculosis, ten per group.

The trim is 4 bases for V and 0 bases for J, with a gap of 9 bases between the germline ends. Spanning cysteine to phenylalanine, the CDR3 consists of 15 amino acids. Only the CDR3 DNA stays, 45 bases, in frame from base 1. Taken from the germline V gene (reference sequence), the CDR1 and CDR2 loops are MNHEY and SMNVEV. The immunoSEQ multiplex PCR assay was used to generate TCR libraries, with TCR-beta and/or TCR-alpha/delta assays applied to each sample. The amplified TCR libraries were sequenced using the Illumina high-throughput platform. The source study handled its data this way. Clustering and dimensionality reduction relied on pairwise TCRdist distances among GMM-specific receptors from T cells that were either sorted ex vivo or expanded in vitro. The score assigned to each clinical repertoire was mean NN-distance, meaning the average TCRdist to the nearest 10% of tetramer-positive reference sequences. GEM TCR motif frequency was computed as the fraction of unique TCRs matching known GEM sequences by V/J usage and CDR3 length. Active tuberculosis was classified by linear discriminant analysis with leave-one-out cross-validation, implemented in scikit-learn. TCRdb provides this immuneACCESS table in a form limited to in-frame rearrangements. Some clones are lacking; in checked studies, under half of them reflect an unresolved V gene, and why the rest are absent is not known. That table furnishes V, J and clone size, whereas the DNA furnished D and trimming. In this sample the table shows about 20,000 clones, approximately 92% of which occur a single time. About 15% of the sample goes to the ten largest clones.

As concerns this clone: Its antigen is currently not known. Per-base quality was not reported, and no clone a single base away is much larger than it.

At study entry, a tuberculin skin test and the QuantiFERON-TB GOLD In-Tube IGRA were used to screen adolescents for latent tuberculosis infection. Immunosequencing of unsorted cryopreserved PBMC covered, on average, about 99,000 T cells per clinical donor. Eleven high schools in the Worcester region of the Western Cape, South Africa, served as enrollment sites for adolescents aged 12 to 18 years. Some 10 adolescents infected with M. tuberculosis and ten uninfected adolescents were chosen and matched for age and sex. PBMC from adolescents were isolated by density centrifugation from freshly drawn heparinized blood and were then cryopreserved. General findings and caveats noted by the study authors: Compared with IGRA-negative controls, TCR-alpha repertoires from active tuberculosis had smaller mean NN-distances to GMM-specific TCRs, which suggests clonal expansion of these TCRs. Shorter CDR3-alpha lengths in active tuberculosis patients partly drove the smaller NN-distances, and the TCR-beta difference was not statistically significant. Clinical samples were selected based on the availability of cryopreserved specimens, with adults included as active tuberculosis cases and adolescents included as controls. A classifier using the diverse GMM-specific repertoire reached 87% accuracy (AUROC under 0.95), compared with 70% to 75% accuracy using GEM motif frequencies.

The TCR comes from a donor between 10 and 29 years old with latent tuberculosis or without tuberculosis infection. Recombination joined TRBV27 with TRBJ1-4, with TRBD1 as a weak D call on 6 bases. The sample was PBMCs. The DNA is as follows: TGTGCCAGCAGTTCAGCAGGGGCAACTAATGAAAAACTGTTTTTT. Its translation is CASSSAGATNEKLFF.